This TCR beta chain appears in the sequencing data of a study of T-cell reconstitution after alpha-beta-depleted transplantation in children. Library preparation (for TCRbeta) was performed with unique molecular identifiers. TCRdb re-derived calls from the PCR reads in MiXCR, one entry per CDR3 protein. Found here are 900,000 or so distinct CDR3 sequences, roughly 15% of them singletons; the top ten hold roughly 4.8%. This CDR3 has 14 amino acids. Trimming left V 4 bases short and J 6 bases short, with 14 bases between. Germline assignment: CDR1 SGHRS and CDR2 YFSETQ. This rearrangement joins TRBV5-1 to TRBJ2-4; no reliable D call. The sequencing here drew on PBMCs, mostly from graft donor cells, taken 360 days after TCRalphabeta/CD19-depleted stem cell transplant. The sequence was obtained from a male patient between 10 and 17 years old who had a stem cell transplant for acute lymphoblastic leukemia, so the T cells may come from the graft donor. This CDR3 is CASSPYSSSNIQYF. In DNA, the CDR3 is TGCGCCAGCAGCCCTTACTCCTCCTCAAACATTCAGTACTTC.